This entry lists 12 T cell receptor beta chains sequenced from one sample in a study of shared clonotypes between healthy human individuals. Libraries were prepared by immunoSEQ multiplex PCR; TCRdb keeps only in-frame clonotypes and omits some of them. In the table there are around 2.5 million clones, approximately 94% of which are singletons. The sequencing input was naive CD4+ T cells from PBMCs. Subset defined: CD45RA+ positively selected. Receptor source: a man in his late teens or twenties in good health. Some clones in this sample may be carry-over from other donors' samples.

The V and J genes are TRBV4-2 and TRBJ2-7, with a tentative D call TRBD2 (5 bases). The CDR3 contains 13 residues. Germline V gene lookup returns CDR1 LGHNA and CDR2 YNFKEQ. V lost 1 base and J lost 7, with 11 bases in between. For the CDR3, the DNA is TGTGCCAGCAGCCAAGTTGTTTCGGGGGAGCAGTACTTC. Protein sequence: CASSQVVSGEQYF.

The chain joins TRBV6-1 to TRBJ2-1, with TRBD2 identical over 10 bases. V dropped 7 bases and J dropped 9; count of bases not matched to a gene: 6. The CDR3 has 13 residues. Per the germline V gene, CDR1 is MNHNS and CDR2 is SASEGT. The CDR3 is CASTSGRVGEQFF. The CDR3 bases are TGTGCCAGCACCAGCGGGAGGGTAGGTGAGCAGTTCTTC.

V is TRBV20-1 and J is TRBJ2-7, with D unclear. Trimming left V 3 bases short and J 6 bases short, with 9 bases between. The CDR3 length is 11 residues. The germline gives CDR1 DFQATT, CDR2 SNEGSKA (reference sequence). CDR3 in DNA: TGCAGTGCTAGCCCTACTCGCGAGCAGTACTTC. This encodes CSASPTREQYF.

CDR3 sequence: CASSLMNTGELFF. CDR3 DNA sequence: TGTGCCAGCAGCTTAATGAACACCGGGGAGCTGTTTTTT. J is TRBJ2-2 and V is TRBV7-3; D remains unclear. Germline CDR1 SGHTA, CDR2 FQGTGA. CDR3 length: 13 residues. Trimming stripped 1 base from V and 1 base from J, with 1 base between.

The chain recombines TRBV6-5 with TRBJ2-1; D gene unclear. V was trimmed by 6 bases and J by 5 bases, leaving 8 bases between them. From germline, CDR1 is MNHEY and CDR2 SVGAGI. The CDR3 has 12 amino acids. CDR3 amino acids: CASSRSNNEQFF. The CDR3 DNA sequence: TGTGCCAGCAGCCGAAGCAACAATGAGCAGTTCTTC.

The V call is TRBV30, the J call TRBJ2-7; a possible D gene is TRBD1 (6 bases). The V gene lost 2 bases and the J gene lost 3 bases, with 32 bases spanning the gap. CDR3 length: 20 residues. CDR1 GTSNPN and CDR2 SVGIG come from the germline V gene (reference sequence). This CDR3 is CAWSHSPQGIRVGTVYEQYF. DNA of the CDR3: TGTGCCTGGAGTCACTCCCCCCAGGGGATTCGGGTCGGGACCGTCTACGAGCAGTACTTC.

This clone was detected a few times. This chain's CDR3 is CAISEVEINQPQHF. The CDR3, as DNA: TGTGCCATCAGTGAAGTCGAGATCAATCAGCCCCAGCATTTT. The V call is TRBV10-3, the J call TRBJ1-5; unclear D gene. Germline CDR1 is ENHRY and CDR2 is SYGVKD. The CDR3 consists of 14 residues. Between the trimmed V and J ends, which lost 3 bases and 3 bases, there was a span of 9 bases.

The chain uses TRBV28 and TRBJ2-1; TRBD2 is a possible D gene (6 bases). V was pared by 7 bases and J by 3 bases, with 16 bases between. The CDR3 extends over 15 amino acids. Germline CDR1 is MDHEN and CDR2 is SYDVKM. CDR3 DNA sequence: TGTGCCAGCAACTGGAGGAGCGGGCGCTACAATGAGCAGTTCTTC. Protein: CASNWRSGRYNEQFF.

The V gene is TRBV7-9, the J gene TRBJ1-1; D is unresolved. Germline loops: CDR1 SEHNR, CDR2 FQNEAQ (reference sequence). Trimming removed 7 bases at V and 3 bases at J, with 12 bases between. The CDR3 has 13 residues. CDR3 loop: CASIPPGHTEAFF. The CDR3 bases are TGTGCCAGCATCCCCCCGGGCCACACTGAAGCTTTCTTT.

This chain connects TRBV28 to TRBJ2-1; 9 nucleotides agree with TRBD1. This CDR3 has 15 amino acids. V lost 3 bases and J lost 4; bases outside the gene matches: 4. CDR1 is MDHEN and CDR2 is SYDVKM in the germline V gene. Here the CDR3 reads CASSFPQGAYNEQFF. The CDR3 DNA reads TGTGCCAGCAGTTTCCCACAGGGGGCATACAATGAGCAGTTCTTC.

CDR3 bases: TGTGCCAGCAGGGTGAGGAGGACATCTATTCGCGGCTACACCTTC. This gives the protein CASRVRRTSIRGYTF. The chain uses TRBV28 and TRBJ1-2; D is possibly TRBD1 (5 bases). Germline values: CDR1 MDHEN, CDR2 SYDVKM. This CDR3 is built from 15 residues. The V gene lost 6 bases and the J gene lost 8 bases, with 22 bases spanning the gap.

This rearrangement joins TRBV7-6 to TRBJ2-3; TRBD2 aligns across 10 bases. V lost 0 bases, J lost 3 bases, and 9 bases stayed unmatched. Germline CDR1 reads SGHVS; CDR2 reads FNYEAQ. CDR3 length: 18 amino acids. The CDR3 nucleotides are TGTGCCAGCAGCTTAGCGCGGGTAGCGGGAGGCCTTACAGATACGCAGTATTTT. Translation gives CASSLARVAGGLTDTQYF.